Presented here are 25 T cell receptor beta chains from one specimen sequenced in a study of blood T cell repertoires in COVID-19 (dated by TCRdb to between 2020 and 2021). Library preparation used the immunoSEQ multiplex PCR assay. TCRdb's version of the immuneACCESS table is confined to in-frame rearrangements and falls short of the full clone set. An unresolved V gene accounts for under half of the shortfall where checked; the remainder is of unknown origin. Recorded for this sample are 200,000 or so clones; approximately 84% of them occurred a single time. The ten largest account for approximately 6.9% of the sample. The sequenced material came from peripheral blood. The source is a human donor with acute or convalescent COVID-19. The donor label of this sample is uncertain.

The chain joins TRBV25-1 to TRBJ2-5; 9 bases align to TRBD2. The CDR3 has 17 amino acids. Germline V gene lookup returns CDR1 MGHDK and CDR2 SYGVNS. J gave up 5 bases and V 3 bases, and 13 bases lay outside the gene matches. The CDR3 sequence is CASSEAGGPQWRETQYF. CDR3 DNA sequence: TGTGCCAGCAGTGAGGCGGGAGGGCCCCAGTGGAGGGAGACCCAGTACTTC.

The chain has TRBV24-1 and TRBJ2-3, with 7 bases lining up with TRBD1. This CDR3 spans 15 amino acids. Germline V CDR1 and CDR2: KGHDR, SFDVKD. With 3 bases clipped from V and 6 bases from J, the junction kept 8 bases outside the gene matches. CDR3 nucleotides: TGTGCCACCAGTGATCCAGGCAGGGGGAAGGATACGCAGTATTTT. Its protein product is CATSDPGRGKDTQYF.

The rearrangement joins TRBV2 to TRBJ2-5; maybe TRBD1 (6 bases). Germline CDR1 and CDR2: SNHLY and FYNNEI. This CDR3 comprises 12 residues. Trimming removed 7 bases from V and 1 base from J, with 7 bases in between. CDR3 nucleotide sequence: TGTGCCAGCAACAGGGTCCAAGAGACCCAGTACTTC. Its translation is CASNRVQETQYF.

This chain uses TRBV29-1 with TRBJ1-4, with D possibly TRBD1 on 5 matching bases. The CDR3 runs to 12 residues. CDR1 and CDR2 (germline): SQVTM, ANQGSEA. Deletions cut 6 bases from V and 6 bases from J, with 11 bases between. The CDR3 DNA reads TGCAGCGTCAGAGGGGAGGATGAAAAACTGTTTTTT. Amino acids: CSVRGEDEKLFF.

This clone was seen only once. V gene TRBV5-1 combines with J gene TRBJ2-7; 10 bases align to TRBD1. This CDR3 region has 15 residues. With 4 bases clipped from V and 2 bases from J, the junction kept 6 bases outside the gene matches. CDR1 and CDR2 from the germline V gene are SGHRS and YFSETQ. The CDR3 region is CASSAPGTGAYEQYF. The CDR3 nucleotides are TGCGCCAGCAGCGCACCCGGGACAGGGGCCTACGAGCAGTACTTC.

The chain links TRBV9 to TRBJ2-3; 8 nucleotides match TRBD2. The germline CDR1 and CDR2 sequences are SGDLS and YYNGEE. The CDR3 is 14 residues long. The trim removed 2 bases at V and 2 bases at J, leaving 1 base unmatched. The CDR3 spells CASSVSGNTDTQYF. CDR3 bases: TGTGCCAGCAGCGTTAGCGGGAACACAGATACGCAGTATTTT. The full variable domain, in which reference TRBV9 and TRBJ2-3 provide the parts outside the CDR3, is DSGVTQTPKHLITATGQRVTLRCSPRSGDLSVYWYQQSLDQGLQFLIQYYNGEERAKGNILERFSAQQFPDLHSELNLSSLELGDSALYFCASSVSGNTDTQYFGPGTRLTVL.

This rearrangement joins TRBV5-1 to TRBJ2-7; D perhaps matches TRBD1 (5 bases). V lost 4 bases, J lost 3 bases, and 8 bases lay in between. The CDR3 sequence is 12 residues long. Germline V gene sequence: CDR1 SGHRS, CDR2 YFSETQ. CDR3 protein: CASSGAGYEQYF. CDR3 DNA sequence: TGCGCCAGCAGCGGGGCTGGCTACGAGCAGTACTTC. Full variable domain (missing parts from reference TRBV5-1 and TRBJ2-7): KAGVTQTPRYLIKTRGQQVTLSCSPISGHRSVSWYQQTPGQGLQFLFEYFSETQRNKGNFPGRFSGRQFSNSRSEMNVSTLELGDSALYLCASSGAGYEQYFGPGTRLTVT.

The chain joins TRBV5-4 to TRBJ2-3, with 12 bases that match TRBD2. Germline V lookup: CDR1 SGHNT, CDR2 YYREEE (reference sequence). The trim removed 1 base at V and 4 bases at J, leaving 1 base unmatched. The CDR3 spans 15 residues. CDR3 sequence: CASSLLAGGADTQYF. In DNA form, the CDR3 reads TGTGCCAGCAGCTTGCTAGCGGGGGGGGCAGATACGCAGTATTTT.

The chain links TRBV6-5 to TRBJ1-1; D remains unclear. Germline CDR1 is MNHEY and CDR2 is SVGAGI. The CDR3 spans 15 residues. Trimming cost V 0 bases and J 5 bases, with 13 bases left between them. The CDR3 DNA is TGTGCCAGCAGTTACTCCGGAGGGCGAGGGACTGAAGCTTTCTTT. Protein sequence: CASSYSGGRGTEAFF.

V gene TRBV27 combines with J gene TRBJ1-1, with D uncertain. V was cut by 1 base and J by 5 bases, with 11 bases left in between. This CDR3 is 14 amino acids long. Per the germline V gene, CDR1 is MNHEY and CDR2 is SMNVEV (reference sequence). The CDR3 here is CASSLYSGGTEAFF. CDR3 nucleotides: TGTGCCAGCAGTTTATATTCGGGTGGAACTGAAGCTTTCTTT.

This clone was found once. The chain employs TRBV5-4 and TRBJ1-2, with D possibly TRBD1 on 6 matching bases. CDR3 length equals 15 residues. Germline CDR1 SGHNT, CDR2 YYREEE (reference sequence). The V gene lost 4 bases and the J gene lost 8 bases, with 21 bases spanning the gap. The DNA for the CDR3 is TGTGCCAGCAGCCCGGCCTGGGACATCGCTTGGGGCTACACCTTC. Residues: CASSPAWDIAWGYTF.

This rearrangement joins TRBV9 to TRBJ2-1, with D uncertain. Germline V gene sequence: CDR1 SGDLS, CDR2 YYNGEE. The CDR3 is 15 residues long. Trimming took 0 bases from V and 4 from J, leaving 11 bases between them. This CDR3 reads CASSVDPPKYNEQFF. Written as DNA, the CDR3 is TGTGCCAGCAGCGTAGACCCCCCTAAGTACAATGAGCAGTTCTTC.

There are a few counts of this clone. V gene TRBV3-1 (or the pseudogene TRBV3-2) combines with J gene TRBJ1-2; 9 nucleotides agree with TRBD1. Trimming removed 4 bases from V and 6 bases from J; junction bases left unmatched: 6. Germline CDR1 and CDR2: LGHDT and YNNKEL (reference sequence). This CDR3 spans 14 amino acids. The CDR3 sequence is CASSPGTGSDGYTF. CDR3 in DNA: TGTGCCAGCAGCCCGGGGACAGGGTCGGATGGCTACACCTTC.

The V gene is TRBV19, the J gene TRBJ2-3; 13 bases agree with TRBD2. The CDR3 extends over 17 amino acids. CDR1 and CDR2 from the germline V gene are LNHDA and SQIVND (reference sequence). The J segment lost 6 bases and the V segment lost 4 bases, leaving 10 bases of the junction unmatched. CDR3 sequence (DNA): TGTGCCAGTAGTAGAGGGGAACTAGCGGGAGGGATGGATACGCAGTATTTT. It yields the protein CASSRGELAGGMDTQYF.

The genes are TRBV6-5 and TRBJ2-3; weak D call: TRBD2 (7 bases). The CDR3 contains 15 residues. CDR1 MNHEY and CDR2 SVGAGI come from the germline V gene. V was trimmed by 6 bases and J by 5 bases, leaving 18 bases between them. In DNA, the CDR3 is TGTGCCAGCAGCTCCCAGGGGAGGGTCCAAGATACGCAGTATTTT. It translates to CASSSQGRVQDTQYF.

CDR3 loop: CAWSVRREDQFF. The DNA of the CDR3 is TGTGCCTGGAGTGTGCGTCGGGAGGACCAGTTCTTC. J is TRBJ2-1 and V is TRBV30; TRBD2 agrees at 7 bases. The V and J ends lost 0 bases and 13 bases, in that order; junction bases with no gene match: 6. This CDR3 spans 12 amino acids. Germline assignment: CDR1 GTSNPN and CDR2 SVGIG (reference sequence).

The CDR3 reads CSAVPRLGNTEAFF. The CDR3 region has the DNA TGCAGCGCCGTACCCAGGCTTGGGAACACTGAAGCTTTCTTT. The chain carries TRBV29-1 and TRBJ1-1; D gene uncertain. Trimming removed 7 bases from V and 1 base from J, with 16 bases in between. The CDR3 is 14 residues long. The germline gives CDR1 SQVTM, CDR2 ANQGSEA. The variable domain in full, completed from reference TRBV29-1 and TRBJ1-1, reads SAVISQKPSRDICQRGTSLTIQCQVDSQVTMMFWYRQQPGQSLTLIATANQGSEATYESGFVIDKFPISRPNLTFSTLTVSNMSPEDSSIYLCSAVPRLGNTEAFFGQGTRLTVV.

The CDR3 here is CASGAWGRGGELFF. The CDR3 bases are TGTGCCAGCGGGGCGTGGGGGCGAGGCGGGGAGCTGTTTTTT. The rearrangement uses TRBV2 and TRBJ2-2, with a possible D match to TRBD1 (6 bases). Germline CDR1 and CDR2: SNHLY and FYNNEI. V gave up 8 bases and J gave up 7 bases, with 17 bases separating them. The CDR3 length is 14 residues.

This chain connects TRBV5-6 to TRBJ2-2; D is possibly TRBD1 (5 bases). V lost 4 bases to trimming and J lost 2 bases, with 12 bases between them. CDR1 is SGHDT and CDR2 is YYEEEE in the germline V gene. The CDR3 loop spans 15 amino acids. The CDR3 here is CASSEVQDNTGELFF. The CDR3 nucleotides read TGTGCCAGCAGCGAGGTACAGGATAACACCGGGGAGCTGTTTTTT.

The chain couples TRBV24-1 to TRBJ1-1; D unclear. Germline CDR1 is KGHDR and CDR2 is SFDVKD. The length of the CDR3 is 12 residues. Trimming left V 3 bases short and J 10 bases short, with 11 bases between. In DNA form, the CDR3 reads TGTGCCACCAGTGATCCGGTGTTTGGAGCTTTCTTT. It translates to CATSDPVFGAFF.

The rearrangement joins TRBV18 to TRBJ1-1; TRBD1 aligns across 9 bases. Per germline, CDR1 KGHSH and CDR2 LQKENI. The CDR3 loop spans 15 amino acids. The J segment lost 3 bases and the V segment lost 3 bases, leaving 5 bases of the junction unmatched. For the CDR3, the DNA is TGTGCCAGCTCACCCGGGACAGGGACGGACACTGAAGCTTTCTTT. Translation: CASSPGTGTDTEAFF.

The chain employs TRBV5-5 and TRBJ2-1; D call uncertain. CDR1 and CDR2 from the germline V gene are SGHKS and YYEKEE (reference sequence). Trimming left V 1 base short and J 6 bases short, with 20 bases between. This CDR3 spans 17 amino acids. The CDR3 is CASSLSSLGGSVNEQFF. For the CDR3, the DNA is TGTGCCAGCAGCTTGAGTTCCCTAGGTGGTTCGGTCAATGAGCAGTTCTTC.

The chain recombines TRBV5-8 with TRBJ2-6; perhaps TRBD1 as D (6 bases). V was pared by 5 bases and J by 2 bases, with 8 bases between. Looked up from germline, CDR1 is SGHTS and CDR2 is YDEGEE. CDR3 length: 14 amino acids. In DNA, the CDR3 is TGTGCCAGCAGGGACAGTGCTGGGGCCAACGTCCTGACTTTC. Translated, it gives CASRDSAGANVLTF.

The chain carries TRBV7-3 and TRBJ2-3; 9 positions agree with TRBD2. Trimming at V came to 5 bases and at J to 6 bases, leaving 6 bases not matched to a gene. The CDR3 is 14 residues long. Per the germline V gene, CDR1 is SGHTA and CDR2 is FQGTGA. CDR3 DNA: TGTGCCAGCAGCGTTAGCGGGAGAGGGGATACGCAGTATTTT. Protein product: CASSVSGRGDTQYF.

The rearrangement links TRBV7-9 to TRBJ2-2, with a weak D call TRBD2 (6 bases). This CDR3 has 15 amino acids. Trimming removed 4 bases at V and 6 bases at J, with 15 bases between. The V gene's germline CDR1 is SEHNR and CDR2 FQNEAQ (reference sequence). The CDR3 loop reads CASSSLATGAGELFF. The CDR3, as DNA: TGTGCCAGCAGCTCCCTAGCGACGGGGGCCGGGGAGCTGTTTTTT.